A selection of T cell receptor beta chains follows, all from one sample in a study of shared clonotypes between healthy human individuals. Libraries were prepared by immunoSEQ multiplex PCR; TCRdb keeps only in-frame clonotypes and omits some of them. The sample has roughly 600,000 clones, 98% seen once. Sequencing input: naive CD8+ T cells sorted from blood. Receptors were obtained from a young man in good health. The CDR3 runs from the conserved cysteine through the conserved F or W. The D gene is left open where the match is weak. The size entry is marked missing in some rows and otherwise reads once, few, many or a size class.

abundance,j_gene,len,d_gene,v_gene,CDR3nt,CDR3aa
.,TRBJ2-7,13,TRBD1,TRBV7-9,TGTGCCAGCGAGACAGGGACCACCTACGAGCAGTACTTC,CASETGTTYEQYF
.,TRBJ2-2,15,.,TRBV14,TGTGCCAGCAGCCAAGCAGGTGGCAGCACCGGGGAGCTGTTTTTT,CASSQAGGSTGELFF
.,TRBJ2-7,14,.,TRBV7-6,TGTGCCAGCAGCTTTGCCCCAACAGGGCGCGAGCAGTACTTC,CASSFAPTGREQYF
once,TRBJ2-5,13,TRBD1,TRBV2,TGTGCCACCCTGGGACAGGATCAAGAGACCCAGTACTTC,CATLGQDQETQYF
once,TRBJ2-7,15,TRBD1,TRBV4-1,TGCGCCAGCAGCCAAGGACAGGGCGCATCCTACGAGCAGTACTTC,CASSQGQGASYEQYF
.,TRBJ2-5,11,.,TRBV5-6,TGTGCCAGCAGCTCCGACAGCGAGGGGTACTTC,CASSSDSEGYF
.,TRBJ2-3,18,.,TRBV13,TGTGCCAGCAGCTTACCCTCAGAGCGTCACGAGAACACAGATACGCAGTATTTT,CASSLPSERHENTDTQYF
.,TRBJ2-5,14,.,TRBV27,TGTGCCAGCAGGCCTGCAGGGTTGGGAGAGACCCAGTACTTC,CASRPAGLGETQYF
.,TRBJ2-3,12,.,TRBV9,TGTGCCAGCAGGGAAAACACAGATACGCAGTATTTT,CASRENTDTQYF
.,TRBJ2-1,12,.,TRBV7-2,TGTGCCAGCACCTTGATCGGGGATGAGCAGTTCTTC,CASTLIGDEQFF
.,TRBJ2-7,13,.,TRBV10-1,TGCGCCAGCAGCCCCGGGATCTCCTACGAGCAGTACTTC,CASSPGISYEQYF
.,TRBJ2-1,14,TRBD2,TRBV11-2,TGTGCCAGCATAGGACTAGCGGGTTACAATGAGCAGTTCTTC,CASIGLAGYNEQFF
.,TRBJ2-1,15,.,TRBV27,TGTGCCAGCAGTTTCCTTGGGGGAGTGGTTAATGAGCAGTTCTTC,CASSFLGGVVNEQFF
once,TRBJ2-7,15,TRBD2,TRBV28,TGTGCCAGCAGAGGGACTAGCGGGAGGGCTTGGGAGCAGTACTTC,CASRGTSGRAWEQYF
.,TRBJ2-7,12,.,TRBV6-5,TGTGCCAGCAGTTACGAGGGCTACGAGCAGTACTTC,CASSYEGYEQYF
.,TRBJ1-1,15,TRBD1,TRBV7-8,TGTGCCAGCAGCCACCCCCCAGGGGGAAACACTGAAGCTTTCTTT,CASSHPPGGNTEAFF
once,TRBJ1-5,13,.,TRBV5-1,TGCGCCAGCAGCTTGAGGGGCAATCAGCCCCAGCATTTT,CASSLRGNQPQHF
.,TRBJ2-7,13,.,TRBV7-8,TGTGCCAGCAGCGCGGGGGCCTTCTACGAGCAGTACTTC,CASSAGAFYEQYF
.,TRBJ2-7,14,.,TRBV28,TGTGCCAGCAGTTTAATTCCGACTAACTACGAGCAGTACTTC,CASSLIPTNYEQYF
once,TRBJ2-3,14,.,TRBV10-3,TGTGCCATCAGTCCAGCGGACCGCACAGATACGCAGTATTTT,CAISPADRTDTQYF
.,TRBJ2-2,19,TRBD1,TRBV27,TGTGCCAGCAGTTTTGGGACAGGGGGCGGGGAGGGAGACACCGGGGAGCTGTTTTTT,CASSFGTGGGEGDTGELFF
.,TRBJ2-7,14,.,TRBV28,TGTGCCAGCAGTCTCTATCAGGGGAAGTACGAGCAGTACTTC,CASSLYQGKYEQYF
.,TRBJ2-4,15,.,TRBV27,TGTGCCAGCAGTTCCCGACCTTTTGGGAGAGACATTCAGTACTTC,CASSSRPFGRDIQYF
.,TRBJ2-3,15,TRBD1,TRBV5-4,TGTGCCAGCAGCTTCGAGAAACAGGGGCCAGATACGCAGTATTTT,CASSFEKQGPDTQYF
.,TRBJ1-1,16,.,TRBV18,TGTGCCAGCTCACCAATACCCTTACGGGGGGACACTGAAGCTTTCTTT,CASSPIPLRGDTEAFF
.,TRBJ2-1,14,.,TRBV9,TGTGCCAGCAGCGTAGTCCCGGGGGCTGTCGAGCAGTTCTTC,CASSVVPGAVEQFF
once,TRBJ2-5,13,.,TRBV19,TGTGCCAGTTCTTGGGGGTACCAAGAGACCCAGTACTTC,CASSWGYQETQYF
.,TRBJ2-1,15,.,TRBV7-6,TGTGCCAGCAGCTGGAAGGGGGGGTCCTACAATGAGCAGTTCTTC,CASSWKGGSYNEQFF
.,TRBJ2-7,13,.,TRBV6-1,TGTGCCAGCAGTGAAAGAACACAGTACGAGCAGTACTTC,CASSERTQYEQYF
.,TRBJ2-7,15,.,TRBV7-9,TGTGCCAGCAGCTTAGAGGACGGGGCAGACTACGAGCAGTACTTC,CASSLEDGADYEQYF
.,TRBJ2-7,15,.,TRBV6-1,TGTGCCAGCAGTGAGGGGCCGGGGATCTCCTACGAGCAGTACTTC,CASSEGPGISYEQYF
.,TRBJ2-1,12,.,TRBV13,TGTGCCACCCGGCAATCCTACAATGAGCAGTTCTTC,CATRQSYNEQFF
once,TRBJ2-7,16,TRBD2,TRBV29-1,TGCAGCGTTGAACCCTGGAAAGCGGGGTCAGACTACGAGCAGTACTTC,CSVEPWKAGSDYEQYF
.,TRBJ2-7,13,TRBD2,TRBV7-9,TGTGCCAGCAGCTCTAGCGGGGTCTACGAGCAGTACTTC,CASSSSGVYEQYF
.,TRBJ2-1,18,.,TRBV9,TGTGCCAGCAGCGTAGACCCGGGCCGCGGCCTAGCTGGGTATGAGCAGTTCTTC,CASSVDPGRGLAGYEQFF
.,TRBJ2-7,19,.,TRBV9,TGTGCCAGCAGCGTAGCCGTACGGCGGCACCCAGGATTTTCCTACGAGCAGTACTTC,CASSVAVRRHPGFSYEQYF
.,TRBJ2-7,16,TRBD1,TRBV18,TGTGCCAGCTCACCAGAGACAGGGGGAGTCCTCTACGAGCAGTACTTC,CASSPETGGVLYEQYF
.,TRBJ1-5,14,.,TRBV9,TGTGCCAGCAGCGTAGGGGACGGGAATCAGCCCCAGCATTTT,CASSVGDGNQPQHF
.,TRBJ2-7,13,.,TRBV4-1,TGCGCCAGCAGCCACCCCGGGTTCTACGAGCAGTACTTC,CASSHPGFYEQYF
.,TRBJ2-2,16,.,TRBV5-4,TGTGCCAGCACCCAGCCGGGACCGCCGAACACCGGGGAGCTGTTTTTT,CASTQPGPPNTGELFF
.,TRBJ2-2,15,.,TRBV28,TGTGCCAGCAGTTTATGGACTCTGAACACCGGGGAGCTGTTTTTT,CASSLWTLNTGELFF
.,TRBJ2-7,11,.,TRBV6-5,TGTGCCAGCAGTAACAGGGAAGAGCAGTACTTC,CASSNREEQYF
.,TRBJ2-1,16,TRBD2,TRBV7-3,TGTGCCAGCAGCGTAAGACTAGCGGGAGTCAACAATGAGCAGTTCTTC,CASSVRLAGVNNEQFF
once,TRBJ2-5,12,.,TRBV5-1,TGCGCCAACCCGACGTGGCTGGGGACCCAGTACTTC,CANPTWLGTQYF
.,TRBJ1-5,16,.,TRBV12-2,TGTGCAAGTCGCTTAGCGCTGTTTGAGAGCAATCAGCCCCAGCATTTT,CASRLALFESNQPQHF
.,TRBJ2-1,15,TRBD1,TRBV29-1,TGCAGCGTTGCCGAACAGGGGGTCGGCTACAATGAGCAGTTCTTC,CSVAEQGVGYNEQFF
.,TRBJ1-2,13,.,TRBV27,TGTGCCAGCAGACTAGGCGGGGGAGGTGGCTACACCTTC,CASRLGGGGGYTF
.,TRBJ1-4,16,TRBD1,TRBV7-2,TGTGCCAGCAGCACGATGACAGGGCCTGCTAATGAAAAACTGTTTTTT,CASSTMTGPANEKLFF
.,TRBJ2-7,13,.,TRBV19,TGTGCCAGTAGTGTCGGACAGTCCTACGAGCAGTACTTC,CASSVGQSYEQYF
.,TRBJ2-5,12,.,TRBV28,TGTGCCAGCAGTCCATTGGCAGAGACCCAGTACTTC,CASSPLAETQYF
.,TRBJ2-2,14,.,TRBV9,TGTGCCAGCAGCGTAGAGGGTAACACCGGGGAGCTGTTTTTT,CASSVEGNTGELFF
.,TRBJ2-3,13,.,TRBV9,TGTGCCAGCAGCGCCGTACTAGGAGATACGCAGTATTTT,CASSAVLGDTQYF
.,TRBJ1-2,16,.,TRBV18,TGTGCCAGCTCACCCCCACCGCCGGGGCCTAACTATGGCTACACCTTC,CASSPPPPGPNYGYTF
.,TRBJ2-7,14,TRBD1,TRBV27,TGTGCCAGCAGACGAGACAGGGCGCCGGGGGAGCAGTACTTC,CASRRDRAPGEQYF
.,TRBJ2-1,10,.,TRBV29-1,TGCAGCGTTGGTCAAGGCCCGCAGTTCTTC,CSVGQGPQFF
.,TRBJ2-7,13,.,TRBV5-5,TGTGCCAGCAGCTTGCGCCAGAACTACGAGCAGTACTTC,CASSLRQNYEQYF
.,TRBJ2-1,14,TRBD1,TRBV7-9,TGTGCCAGCAGGCCGGGGACAGGAGGGAATGAGCAGTTCTTC,CASRPGTGGNEQFF